This T cell receptor beta chain is drawn from a study of CD8 T cells in Susac syndrome. This clonotype occurred once. RNA was extracted with the RNeasy kit, and a quantity of roughly 0.5 to 1 ug was reverse transcribed using random hexamers. TCRdb used MiXCR to reprocess the immunoSEQ multiplex PCR reads, holding one entry per CDR3 protein. The table shows hundreds of thousands of distinct CDR3 sequences, with more than 80% occurring only once. Germline-derived CDR1 and CDR2 are SGDLS and YYNGEE. This CDR3 has 14 amino acids. Trimming cost V 3 bases and J 0 bases; bases outside gene matches: 2. V gene TRBV9 combines with J gene TRBJ1-1, with 7 bases identical to TRBD1. This receptor was identified in a human donor with multiple sclerosis. The sample was CD8+ T cells from PBMCs. The CDR3 DNA follows: TGTGCCAGCAGCGGGGGACAGCTGAACACTGAAGCTTTCTTT. Encoded protein: CASSGGQLNTEAFF.